These 26 T cell receptor beta chains originate from one sample sequenced in a study of T cells in localized non-small cell lung cancer. Clones were sequenced by immunoSEQ multiplex PCR, and TCRdb holds only the in-frame ones, with some missing. The sample yields 30,000 to 40,000 clones, around 82% seen once. Source: peripheral blood, taken before any cancer treatment. Source of these receptors: a male donor aged 60 or over with stage II squamous cell lung carcinoma.

This sequence joins TRBV9 and TRBJ1-1; tentative D call: TRBD1 (6 bases). This CDR3 region has 13 residues. Germline V CDR1 and CDR2: SGDLS, YYNGEE. Trimming stripped 0 bases from V and 6 bases from J, with 9 bases between. The CDR3 loop is CASSVDQGSEAFF. CDR3 nucleotides: TGTGCCAGCAGCGTAGACCAGGGGTCTGAAGCTTTCTTT.

This clone was seen a few times. The rearrangement uses TRBV6-1 and TRBJ1-6; D remains ambiguous. From germline, CDR1 is MNHNS and CDR2 SASEGT. The V end was cut by 6 bases, the J end by 8 bases, with 14 bases between. The CDR3 loop spans 14 amino acids. The CDR3 nucleotides read TGTGCCAGCAGCTTGAGACACCTCGATTCACCCCTCCACTTT. Amino acids: CASSLRHLDSPLHF.

The chain uses TRBV6-1 and TRBJ1-2, with D possibly being TRBD1 (5 bases). This CDR3 spans 14 amino acids. Per the germline V gene, CDR1 is MNHNS and CDR2 is SASEGT. V shed 5 bases and J shed 8 bases, with 18 bases lying between them. The CDR3 protein is CASSIRGREVGYTF. The CDR3 nucleotides are TGTGCCAGCAGTATTCGGGGCAGGGAGGTCGGCTACACCTTC.

This clone was detected a few times. This chain connects TRBV6-1 to TRBJ2-7, with 10 bases identical to TRBD2. The CDR3 consists of 13 residues. Losses at the gene ends were 6 bases for V and 4 bases for J; bases not matched to a gene: 3. Germline V CDR1 and CDR2: MNHNS, SASEGT. The CDR3 protein is CASRTGLAYEQYF. The DNA for the CDR3 is TGTGCCAGCAGGACGGGACTAGCGTACGAGCAGTACTTC.

The genes are TRBV19 and TRBJ1-5, with D uncertain. Trimming pared 1 base from V and 4 bases from J, leaving 11 bases between. CDR1 is LNHDA and CDR2 is SQIVND in the germline V gene (reference sequence). The CDR3 consists of 15 residues. The CDR3 is CASSIGSPGNQPQHF. The CDR3 nucleotides read TGTGCCAGTAGTATAGGAAGTCCCGGGAATCAGCCCCAGCATTTT.

The rearrangement joins TRBV7-9 to TRBJ2-7; a possible D gene is TRBD1 (6 bases). The CDR3 is 14 residues long. The ends were cut back, 5 bases at V and 6 bases at J, with 17 bases in the middle. Germline loops: CDR1 SEHNR, CDR2 FQNEAQ (reference sequence). This chain's CDR3 is CASSPRTVFGEQYF. The CDR3 DNA is TGTGCCAGCAGCCCCAGGACAGTTTTCGGCGAGCAGTACTTC.

The V and J genes are TRBV7-9 and TRBJ1-6; TRBD1 matches at 9 bases. The CDR3 has 14 residues. V was clipped by 6 bases and J by 9 bases; unmatched bases: 6. The germline gives CDR1 SEHNR, CDR2 FQNEAQ (reference sequence). For the CDR3, the DNA is TGTGCCAGCAGTCCGGGACAGGGAGGTTCACCCCTCCACTTT. It codes for CASSPGQGGSPLHF.

The chain uses TRBV7-2 and TRBJ2-5; 12 positions match TRBD2. CDR1 SGHTA and CDR2 FQGNSA come from the germline V gene. The junction had 3 bases not matched to a gene; V was cut back by 3 bases and J by 1 base. The length of the CDR3 is 16 residues. The CDR3 nucleotides read TGTGCCAGCAGCTTCGGACTAGCGGGGTCCCAAGAGACCCAGTACTTC. Translated, it gives CASSFGLAGSQETQYF.

The chain links TRBV4-2 to TRBJ1-1, with 7 bases that match TRBD1. V gave up 2 bases and J gave up 6 bases; unmatched junction bases: 6. The CDR3 loop spans 14 amino acids. The germline V gene encodes CDR1 LGHNA and CDR2 YNFKEQ. CDR3 DNA: TGTGCCAGCAGCCAACCAGGGGGGCAGGCTGAAGCTTTCTTT. It encodes CASSQPGGQAEAFF.

The rearrangement links TRBV6-5 to TRBJ2-3; the D gene is possibly TRBD1 (6 bases). Trimming stripped 1 base from V and 2 bases from J, with 7 bases between. Per the germline V gene, CDR1 is MNHEY and CDR2 is SVGAGI. There are 14 residues in the CDR3. This CDR3 is CASSYYRATDTQYF. Here the CDR3 DNA reads TGTGCCAGCAGTTACTACAGGGCCACAGATACGCAGTATTTT.

In the case of this clone: At one boundary the junction diverges from the germline segment, which might be a read error. This chain joins TRBV7-7 and TRBJ2-1, with unresolved D. Germline values: CDR1 SSHAT, CDR2 FNYEAQ (reference sequence). The CDR3 sequence is 15 residues long. CDR3 in amino acids: CASSRAAGSYNEQFF. In nucleotides, the CDR3 is TGTGCTAGCAGCCGCGCGGCCGGCTCCTACAATGAGCAGTTCTTC. Using reference TRBV7-7 and TRBJ2-1 for the parts outside the CDR3, the full variable domain is GAGVSQSPRYKVTKRGQDVTLRCDPISSHATLYWYQQALGQGPEFLTYFNYEAQPDKSGLPSDRFSAERPEGSISTLTIQRTEQRDSAMYRCASSRAAGSYNEQFFGPGTRLTVL.

The chain is built from TRBV12-5 and TRBJ2-1; D gene ambiguous. The V end lost 2 bases, the J end lost 2 bases, and 4 bases lay between the germline ends. CDR1 LGHNT and CDR2 FRNRAP come from the germline V gene. CDR3 length: 13 amino acids. The CDR3 bases are TGTGCTAGTGGTTTGACGGCCTACAATGAGCAGTTCTTC. It codes for CASGLTAYNEQFF.

The chain couples TRBV18 to TRBJ2-7; 7 bases fit TRBD2. CDR1 is KGHSH, CDR2 LQKENI, per germline. V shed 0 bases, J shed 0 bases, and the junction held 2 bases outside the gene matches. This CDR3 has 15 residues. CDR3 nucleotides: TGTGCCAGCTCACCACCCCAGCGGGGCTCCTACGAGCAGTACTTC. The encoded protein is CASSPPQRGSYEQYF.

The chain recombines TRBV7-9 with TRBJ2-5; D possibly corresponds to TRBD1 (5 bases). The germline gives CDR1 SEHNR, CDR2 FQNEAQ (reference sequence). The CDR3 sequence is 13 residues long. The germline V and J ends were trimmed by 1 base and 5 bases, with 8 bases remaining between them. CDR3 sequence: CASSLEKGETQYF. The CDR3 bases are TGTGCCAGCAGCTTAGAGAAGGGGGAGACCCAGTACTTC.

The chain joins TRBV6-5 to TRBJ1-1; 9 positions match TRBD1. The CDR3 is 13 amino acids. With V trimmed by 6 bases and J by 8 bases, 7 bases remained unmatched. Germline V gene lookup returns CDR1 MNHEY and CDR2 SVGAGI. The CDR3 nucleotides read TGTGCCAGCAGGGGACAGGGAGGGACAGAAGCTTTCTTT. Protein product: CASRGQGGTEAFF.

The CDR3 nucleotides are TGTGCCAGCAGTCGAACGCAGGGAGGCTCACCCCTCCACTTT. This gives the protein CASSRTQGGSPLHF. The chain links TRBV11-2 to TRBJ1-6, with a weak D call TRBD1 (5 bases). Trimming stripped 6 bases from V and 10 bases from J, with 16 bases between. Germline V gene sequence: CDR1 SGHAT, CDR2 FQNNGV. CDR3 size: 14 residues.

The chain joins TRBV7-2 to TRBJ1-1; D possibly corresponds to TRBD1 (5 bases). The V end lost 3 bases, the J end lost 1 base, and 15 bases lay between the germline ends. The germline V gene has CDR1 SGHTA and CDR2 FQGNSA. CDR3 length equals 16 residues. CDR3 DNA: TGTGCCAGCAGCTTGGGACTGTCTTGGGGGAACACTGAAGCTTTCTTT. Translating it yields CASSLGLSWGNTEAFF.

The rearrangement links TRBV25-1 to TRBJ1-3; D may be TRBD1 (5 bases). Germline CDR1 reads MGHDK; CDR2 reads SYGVNS. Trimming took 1 base from V and 0 from J, leaving 7 bases between them. The length of the CDR3 is 15 residues. For the CDR3, the DNA is TGTGCCAGCAGTGAATGGGGGAACTCTGGAAACACCATATATTTT. Translating gives CASSEWGNSGNTIYF.

CDR3 sequence reads: CASSWQGKFTDTQYF. The CDR3 DNA reads as TGCGCCAGCAGCTGGCAGGGGAAATTCACAGATACGCAGTATTTT. The V gene is TRBV5-1, the J gene TRBJ2-3, with TRBD1 as a possible D gene (6 bases). V was pared by 3 bases and J by 2 bases, with 13 bases between. Germline values: CDR1 SGHRS, CDR2 YFSETQ. The CDR3 has 15 amino acids.

CDR3 amino acids: CASSESAGAEAFF. Written as DNA, the CDR3 is TGCGCCAGCAGTGAGTCCGCGGGGGCTGAAGCTTTCTTT. V is TRBV10-1 and J is TRBJ1-1; tentatively, D is TRBD1 (5 bases). This CDR3 region has 13 residues. The germline gives CDR1 WNHNN, CDR2 SYGVQD (reference sequence). The ends were cut back, 0 bases at V and 6 bases at J, with 8 bases in the middle.

The chain is built from TRBV18 and TRBJ2-7, with D possibly TRBD1 on 5 matching bases. V was cut by 3 bases and J by 2 bases, with 11 bases left in between. The germline CDR1 and CDR2 sequences are KGHSH and LQKENI. There are 14 residues in the CDR3. The CDR3 protein is CASSPRQLTYEQYF. The CDR3, as DNA: TGTGCCAGCTCACCCAGACAGCTTACCTACGAGCAGTACTTC.

The chain carries TRBV6-1 and TRBJ2-5; TRBD1 matches 9 bases. The CDR3 has 11 residues. With 11 bases clipped from V and 5 bases from J, the junction kept 3 bases outside the gene matches. Germline values: CDR1 MNHNS, CDR2 SASEGT. CDR3 amino acids: CASGTGETQYF. CDR3 nucleotides: TGTGCCTCCGGGACAGGGGAGACCCAGTACTTC.

The chain joins TRBV10-3 to TRBJ2-1; no clear D gene. From germline, CDR1 is ENHRY and CDR2 SYGVKD. The CDR3 extends over 11 amino acids. V was trimmed by 0 bases and J by 10 bases, leaving 4 bases between them. The CDR3 is CAISESKEQFF. Here the CDR3 DNA reads TGTGCCATCAGTGAGTCTAAAGAGCAGTTCTTC.

This chain links TRBV5-1 with TRBJ2-1; 8 bases map to TRBD1. CDR1 and CDR2 (germline): SGHRS, YFSETQ. V lost 4 bases, J lost 8 bases, and 11 bases stayed unmatched. The CDR3 is 15 residues long. CDR3 loop: CASSGGQGPWDEQFF. The CDR3 nucleotides are TGCGCCAGCAGCGGAGGACAGGGACCTTGGGATGAGCAGTTCTTC.

CDR3 DNA: TGCGCCAGCAGCCAACGGACCACCGCAGATACGCAGTATTTT. Translation gives CASSQRTTADTQYF. The V gene is TRBV4-1, the J gene TRBJ2-3, with D uncertain. The V and J ends lost 2 bases and 4 bases respectively, with 10 bases between them. This CDR3 contains 14 residues. Germline values: CDR1 MGHRA, CDR2 YSYEKL.

The chain uses TRBV10-3 and TRBJ1-2; perhaps TRBD1 as D (5 bases). The germline V and J ends were trimmed by 7 bases and 4 bases, with 16 bases remaining between them. There are 14 residues in the CDR3. The germline V gene has CDR1 ENHRY and CDR2 SYGVKD. The DNA for the CDR3 is TGTGCCATCACGGTGGGGGAGAAGGGCTATGGCTACACCTTC. It specifies CAITVGEKGYGYTF.